Following are 6 T cell receptor beta chains from one sample sequenced in a study of blood T cell repertoires in COVID-19 (dated by TCRdb to 2019 to 2021). Libraries came from the immunoSEQ multiplex PCR assay. TCRdb provides this immuneACCESS table in a form limited to in-frame rearrangements. Some clones are lacking; in checked studies, under half of them reflect an unresolved V gene, and why the rest are absent is not known. This sample has more than 110,000 clones in its table, and almost 85% of those were observed once. Jointly, the top ten make up 5.5% of the sample. Sequencing was performed on PBMCs or T cells enriched from blood (not recorded which). These receptors came from a man aged 40-55 years with acute COVID-19.

This clone was seen a few times. The CDR3 region has the DNA TGTGCCACCAGCAGAGATCCAATGGGGGCCAGCAATCAGCCCCAGCATTTT. Its translation: CATSRDPMGASNQPQHF. The J gene is TRBJ1-5, the V gene TRBV15; TRBD1 is a possible D gene (6 bases). Trimming pared 0 bases from V and 1 base from J, leaving 13 bases between. CDR1 is LNHNV, CDR2 YYDKDF, per germline (reference sequence). The CDR3 consists of 17 residues.

The V call is TRBV6-4, the J call TRBJ2-1; 12 nucleotides line up with TRBD2. The CDR3 length is 15 residues. CDR1 and CDR2 from the germline V gene are MRHNA and SNTAGT. The V gene end was trimmed by 2 bases and the J gene end by 8 bases; junction bases not matched to a gene: 4. The CDR3 region is CASSDGLAGTYEQFF. The CDR3 DNA reads TGTGCCAGCAGTGACGGACTAGCGGGAACATATGAGCAGTTCTTC.

This chain links TRBV11-2 with TRBJ1-5; 9 nucleotides align to TRBD1. Trimming took 1 base from V and 2 from J; bases not matched to a gene: 6. Germline V gives CDR1 SGHAT, CDR2 FQNNGV. The CDR3 loop spans 17 amino acids. This CDR3 is CASSLGSGTGRNQPQHF. The CDR3 DNA follows: TGTGCCAGCAGCTTAGGTAGCGGGACAGGGCGCAATCAGCCCCAGCATTTT.

This clone was seen a single time. The V call is TRBV18, the J call TRBJ1-1, with a weak D call TRBD1 (5 bases). Germline loops: CDR1 KGHSH, CDR2 LQKENI. V shed 8 bases and J shed 2 bases, with 9 bases lying between them. The CDR3 length is 12 residues. CDR3 protein: CASRGTNTEAFF. In DNA, the CDR3 is TGTGCCAGCCGGGGGACTAACACTGAAGCTTTCTTT. The full variable domain, completed using reference TRBV18 and TRBJ1-1, is NAGVMQNPRHLVRRRGQEARLRCSPMKGHSHVYWYRQLPEEGLKFMVYLQKENIIDESGMPKERFSAEFPKEGPSILRIQQVVRGDSAAYFCASRGTNTEAFFGQGTRLTVV.

The chain combines TRBV5-5 with TRBJ2-1, with 8 positions matching TRBD2. Germline V gene sequence: CDR1 SGHKS, CDR2 YYEKEE (reference sequence). The CDR3 consists of 15 residues. V lost 2 bases to trimming and J lost 6 bases; unmatched junction nucleotides: 7. The CDR3: CASSFGAGVGNEQFF. CDR3 bases: TGTGCCAGCAGCTTCGGAGCGGGAGTAGGCAATGAGCAGTTCTTC.

The gene calls are TRBV14 and TRBJ1-2; D unresolved. V shed 0 bases and J shed 6 bases, with 8 bases lying between them. Germline CDR1 SGHDN, CDR2 FVKESK. This CDR3 is 13 amino acids long. CDR3 loop: CASSQDTKHGYTF. The CDR3 coding sequence is TGTGCCAGCAGCCAAGATACCAAGCATGGCTACACCTTC.